The rows below give T cell receptor beta chains drawn from one sample of a study of blood T cells in healthy people across ages. One entry per CDR3 protein, called by TCRdb with MiXCR from the 5' RACE reads. Of roughly 1.7 million distinct CDR3 sequences detected, about 31% appear once; the ten largest clones hold around 11%. The sequencing input was blood. Source of these receptors: a woman between 25 and 40 years old in good health. The CDR3 runs from the conserved cysteine through the conserved F or W. Fields, in order: V gene, J gene, D gene, clone size, CDR3 protein, CDR3 DNA. D genes are given only for firm matches. Size values are once, few and many counts, or a class for expanded clones, and some rows have none.

TRBV9,TRBJ2-5,TRBD2,NA,CASSVEGVLARETQYF,TGTGCCAGCAGCGTAGAAGGAGTACTAGCGAGGGAGACCCAGTACTTC
TRBV25-1,TRBJ2-5,NA,NA,CASSDPPDRQETQYF,TGTGCCAGCAGTGACCCGCCGGACAGACAAGAGACCCAGTACTTC
TRBV20-1,TRBJ2-1,TRBD2,NA,CSAPRGGYEQFF,TGCAGTGCCCCCCGGGGGGGCTATGAGCAGTTCTTC
TRBV7-8,TRBJ2-7,NA,few,CASSLEAAASYEQYF,TGTGCCAGCAGCTTAGAAGCGGCAGCCTCCTACGAGCAGTACTTC
TRBV5-6,TRBJ1-1,NA,NA,CASSRGRNTGAFF,TGTGCCAGCAGCCGGGGCCGGAACACTGGAGCTTTCTTT
TRBV7-2,TRBJ1-4,TRBD1,NA,CASSPGQGARVGEKLFF,TGTGCCAGCAGCCCCGGGCAGGGGGCGCGAGTTGGTGAAAAACTGTTTTTT
TRBV18,TRBJ2-1,NA,many,CASSPSGLQFF,TGTGCCAGCTCACCCAGTGGGCTGCAGTTCTTC
TRBV9,TRBJ2-1,NA,few,CASSVDGSGSYNEQFF,TGTGCCAGCAGCGTAGACGGGAGTGGCTCCTACAATGAGCAGTTCTTC
TRBV28,TRBJ1-4,TRBD1,NA,CASSSVDRADEKPFF,TGTGCCAGCAGTTCCGTCGACAGGGCAGATGAAAAACCGTTTTTT
TRBV10-3,TRBJ2-1,TRBD2,NA,CAISSGLAGTFGEFF,TGTGCCATCAGTTCTGGACTAGCGGGAACTTTCGGGGAGTTCTTC
TRBV7-2,TRBJ2-5,NA,NA,CASTRGGAGETQYF,TGTGCCAGCACCAGAGGGGGGGCCGGAGAGACCCAGTACTTC
TRBV13,TRBJ2-5,TRBD2,NA,CASSPRGGNQETQYF,TGTGCCAGCAGCCCCCGCGGGGGAAACCAAGAGACCCAGTACTTC
TRBV6-1,TRBJ1-2,TRBD1,NA,CASRTITGDFGYTF,TGTGCCAGCAGGACGATTACAGGGGATTTTGGCTACACCTTC
TRBV20-1,TRBJ2-7,TRBD1,few,CSAKFRDRGEQYF,TGCAGTGCTAAGTTCCGGGACAGGGGCGAGCAGTACTTC
TRBV20-1,TRBJ1-4,NA,NA,CSARGWGGPVNEKLFF,TGCAGTGCTAGGGGGTGGGGGGGACCCGTAAATGAAAAACTGTTTTTT
TRBV7-6,TRBJ2-7,TRBD2,NA,CASSFYLGTSGTYEQYF,TGTGCCAGCAGCTTTTACCTCGGGACTAGCGGGACCTACGAGCAGTACTTC
TRBV6-1,TRBJ1-5,NA,NA,CATLGGVGNQPQHF,TGTGCCACCTTGGGGGGAGTAGGCAATCAGCCCCAGCATTTT
TRBV5-1,TRBJ2-2,TRBD2,NA,CASSTEAGGSTGELFF,TGCGCCAGCAGCACCGAAGCGGGAGGGTCAACCGGGGAGCTGTTTTTT
TRBV27,TRBJ2-7,NA,NA,CTSSLGPAVEQYF,TGTACCAGCAGTTTGGGACCGGCTGTCGAGCAGTACTTC
TRBV2,TRBJ2-2,TRBD2,NA,CASRMASGTGERFF,TGTGCCAGCAGAATGGCTAGCGGCACCGGGGAGCGGTTTTTT
TRBV7-6,TRBJ2-7,NA,NA,CASSEGTGRCYEQYF,TGTGCCAGCAGCGAGGGAACAGGGAGATGCTACGAGCAGTACTTC
TRBV30,TRBJ2-5,NA,NA,CAWSVGREETQYF,TGTGCCTGGAGTGTAGGCAGAGAAGAGACCCAGTACTTC
TRBV27,TRBJ2-1,NA,few,CASSAPLMSSYNEQFF,TGTGCCAGCAGCGCCCCTTTAATGAGCTCCTACAATGAGCAGTTCTTC
TRBV20-1,TRBJ2-1,TRBD2,few,CSARIASGRIAEQFF,TGCAGTGCTAGGATAGCTAGCGGGAGGATCGCTGAGCAGTTCTTC
TRBV27,TRBJ2-2,NA,many,CASSFSGWAARTGELFF,TGTGCCAGCAGTTTCTCGGGCTGGGCGGCGCGAACCGGGGAGCTGTTTTTT
TRBV7-3,TRBJ2-1,NA,once,CASSLTPGANEQFF,TGTGCCAGCAGCTTAACCCCGGGGGCGAATGAGCAGTTCTTC
TRBV16,TRBJ1-4,TRBD1,NA,CASSQLGQGREKLFF,TGTGCCAGCAGCCAATTGGGACAGGGTCGAGAAAAACTGTTTTTT
TRBV7-9,TRBJ2-3,NA,many,CASSLDSPSTDTQYF,TGTGCCAGCAGCTTGGACAGCCCTAGCACAGATACGCAGTATTTT
TRBV2,TRBJ2-5,NA,NA,CASMYSEQETQYF,TGTGCCAGCATGTATAGCGAACAAGAGACCCAGTACTTC
TRBV12-3/TRBV12-4,TRBJ2-3,TRBD2,once,CASSFASGADKQYF,TGTGCCAGCAGTTTCGCTAGCGGGGCAGATAAGCAGTATTTT
TRBV7-9,TRBJ2-3,TRBD2,NA,CASSSETSGGITDTQYF,TGTGCCAGCAGCTCAGAGACTAGCGGGGGAATCACAGATACGCAGTATTTT
TRBV6-2/TRBV6-3,TRBJ2-3,NA,NA,CASNIADRITDTQYF,TGTGCCAGCAACATAGCGGATCGGATCACAGATACGCAGTATTTT
TRBV29-1,TRBJ2-3,TRBD1,many,CSVEARGQGASTDTQYF,TGCAGCGTTGAAGCCCGGGGACAGGGGGCATCAACAGATACGCAGTATTTT
TRBV25-1,TRBJ1-4,NA,NA,CASSERGRNEKLFF,TGTGCCAGCAGTGAACGGGGGAGGAATGAAAAACTGTTTTTT
TRBV13,TRBJ2-5,NA,few,CASTLSLKHQTQYF,TGTGCCAGCACCCTATCTCTTAAACATCAGACCCAGTACTTC
TRBV13,TRBJ2-7,NA,few,CASSLVIGSSYEQYF,TGTGCCAGCAGCTTAGTAATTGGCTCATCCTACGAGCAGTACTTC
TRBV29-1,TRBJ2-3,NA,NA,CSVEDWTGATDTQYF,TGCAGCGTTGAAGATTGGACGGGAGCCACAGATACGCAGTATTTT
TRBV10-3,TRBJ1-5,NA,few,CAIGKENQPQHF,TGTGCCATCGGGAAGGAGAACCAGCCCCAGCATTTT
TRBV10-2,TRBJ2-4,TRBD2,NA,CASSLAGGQNIQYF,TGCGCCAGCAGTCTAGCGGGGGGGCAAAACATTCAGTACTTC
TRBV2,TRBJ2-5,TRBD2,NA,CASRQTSGSQETQYF,TGTGCCAGCAGACAGACTAGCGGGTCTCAAGAGACCCAGTACTTC
TRBV5-6,TRBJ1-1,TRBD1,NA,CASSWGGDRKNTVAFF,TGTGCCAGCAGCTGGGGGGGGGACAGGAAGAACACTGTAGCTTTCTTT